This is a list of T cell receptor beta chains from one sample in a study of regulatory T cells in long-lasting Graves disease. TCRdb re-called the multiplex PCR reads with MiXCR, one entry per CDR3 protein. The data contain around 400,000 distinct CDR3 sequences, roughly 15% of them singletons. The sample was peripheral blood mononuclear cells (PBMCs), taken at new diagnosis, from a patient treated with antithyroid drugs. The receptors originated from a female donor with Graves disease. The CDR3 runs from the conserved cysteine through the conserved F or W. The D gene is left open where the match is weak. The listing skips clone size in some rows; elsewhere it reads once, few, many or a size class.

TRBV7-9	-	TRBJ2-3	many	TGTGCCCTTTGGACCGACAACACAGATACGCAGTATTTT	CALWTDNTDTQYF
TRBV4-1	TRBD1	TRBJ1-2	many	TGCGCCAGCAGCCAACCGACTTTGGGACAGAGATATGGCTACACCTTC	CASSQPTLGQRYGYTF
TRBV7-2	-	TRBJ2-1	many	TGTGCCAGCAGCAAAGGTTCCGGGACGGAGACCAATGAGCAGTTCTTC	CASSKGSGTETNEQFF
TRBV5-1	-	TRBJ1-6	many	TGCGCCAGCAGCTTGGTGCGGGGATTAGGGTCACCCCTCCACTTT	CASSLVRGLGSPLHF
TRBV5-5	-	TRBJ1-1	many	TGTGCCAGCAGCTTGGTTGTGGATATGAACACTGAAGCTTTCTTT	CASSLVVDMNTEAFF
TRBV5-1	-	TRBJ2-1	-	TGCGCCAGCAGAACAGGGATGTACAATGAGCAGTTCTTC	CASRTGMYNEQFF
TRBV3-1	-	TRBJ2-1	few	TGTGCCAGCAGCCAGGGCGGGGGCCACTACAATGAGCAGTTCTTC	CASSQGGGHYNEQFF
TRBV6-5	-	TRBJ2-2	many	TGTGCCAGCAGTTACGGGACCGAGAACACCGGGGAGCTGTTTTTT	CASSYGTENTGELFF
TRBV5-1	-	TRBJ2-1	many	TGCGCCAGCAGCTTGGCCTACGGGGCAGATGAGCAGTTCTTC	CASSLAYGADEQFF
TRBV12-5	-	TRBJ1-1	many	TGTGCTAGTGGTTTATACACGGACGACACTGAAGCTTTCTTT	CASGLYTDDTEAFF
TRBV6-2/TRBV6-3	-	TRBJ2-6	many	TGTGCCCTAGGGAGAAATACTGGGGCCAACGTCCTGACTTTC	CALGRNTGANVLTF
TRBV13	-	TRBJ1-2	few	TGTGCCAGCAGCTTATATCCGCCAATTGCTAACTATGGCTACACCTTC	CASSLYPPIANYGYTF
TRBV10-2	-	TRBJ1-4	-	TGCGCCAGCAGTGAGTCGGTGGTCCCAAAACTGTTTTTT	CASSESVVPKLFF
TRBV7-9	-	TRBJ2-1	many	TGTGCCAGCAGCTTAGTACGAGAGCCAAGGTACAATGAGCAGTTCTTC	CASSLVREPRYNEQFF
TRBV7-9	-	TRBJ2-7	many	TGTGCCAGCAGCTTAGGAGCGGCCACCTACGAGCAGTACTTC	CASSLGAATYEQYF
TRBV20-1	-	TRBJ1-5	many	TGCAGTGCTAGAGATAGGAAGAAAGGGGCCGGGAGCAATCAGCCCCAGCATTTT	CSARDRKKGAGSNQPQHF
TRBV11-2	-	TRBJ1-5	many	TGTGCCAGCAGCTTAGATGGCAGGAAGAATCAGCCCCAGCATTTT	CASSLDGRKNQPQHF
TRBV28	TRBD1	TRBJ1-5	-	TGTGCCAGCAGTTGGGGACAGGGGGCAAATCAGCCCCAGCATTTT	CASSWGQGANQPQHF
TRBV27	-	TRBJ2-3	few	TGTGCCAGCGTAGGGTCCCCTAGCCCCGATACGCAGTATTTT	CASVGSPSPDTQYF
TRBV18	-	TRBJ2-5	many	TGTGCCAGCTCACCAGCCACGGCGGAGACCCAGTACTTC	CASSPATAETQYF
TRBV6-1	TRBD1	TRBJ2-4	many	TGTGCCAGCAGTGCTCCGCCGGGTCGACAGGGAGCCAAAAACATTCAGTACTTC	CASSAPPGRQGAKNIQYF
TRBV28	TRBD1	TRBJ1-1	-	TGTGCCAGCAGCGACAACCTACAGGGGTTCACTGAAGCTTTCTTT	CASSDNLQGFTEAFF
TRBV30	-	TRBJ1-1	many	TGTGCCTGGAGTTGGGGGGGGATGAACACTGAAGCTTTCTTT	CAWSWGGMNTEAFF
TRBV6-1	-	TRBJ2-4	-	TGTGCCAGCAGTCCCCCCGGGCCTGATGCCAAAAACATTCAGTACTTC	CASSPPGPDAKNIQYF
TRBV27	TRBD1	TRBJ2-7	many	TGTGCCAGCTTGGCTGCAACGGACAGGGGCTACGAGCAGTACTTC	CASLAATDRGYEQYF
TRBV20-1	TRBD2	TRBJ2-3	many	TGCAGTGCTGTGACTAGCGGGGCTGAACTCCCCACAGATACGCAGTATTTT	CSAVTSGAELPTDTQYF
TRBV6-1	-	TRBJ2-6	few	TGTGCCACCACCTTAGGCTCTGGGGCCAACGTCCTGACTTTC	CATTLGSGANVLTF
TRBV20-1	-	TRBJ1-2	few	TGCAGTGCTAGCGGCCATCTCTATGGCTACACCTTC	CSASGHLYGYTF
TRBV5-1	-	TRBJ1-2	many	TGCGCCAGCAGCTCCCCTGACAGAGCTAACTATGGCTACACCTTC	CASSSPDRANYGYTF
TRBV6-1	-	TRBJ1-6	many	TGTGCCAGCAGTCCCCAAGGATGGGGAGTTGATTCACCCCTCCACTTT	CASSPQGWGVDSPLHF
TRBV7-2	-	TRBJ2-5	many	TGTGCCAGCGAGCTTCGAGAGACCCAGTACTTC	CASELRETQYF
TRBV24-1	-	TRBJ2-7	many	TGTGCCACCAGTGGAGTCGAGGGCTACGAGCAGTACTTC	CATSGVEGYEQYF
TRBV5-1	TRBD2	TRBJ2-1	many	TGCGCCAGCAGCTTGGACCTAGCGGGTTCGGGTGAGCAGTTCTTC	CASSLDLAGSGEQFF
TRBV7-8	TRBD2	TRBJ2-3	many	TGTGCCAGCAGCTCCCGACTATCTAGCGGGAGATCAGATACGCAGTATTTT	CASSSRLSSGRSDTQYF
TRBV4-1	-	TRBJ1-2	-	TGCGCCAGCAGCCAAGGGGGGGCAATGTATCATGGCTACACCTTC	CASSQGGAMYHGYTF
TRBV7-2	-	TRBJ2-6	many	TGTGCCAGCAGCCTGAACTCTGGGGCCAACGTCCTGACTTTC	CASSLNSGANVLTF
TRBV5-1	-	TRBJ2-5	many	TGCGCCAGCAGCTTGGAAGGTAGCTCGGTCCAAGAGACCCAGTACTTC	CASSLEGSSVQETQYF
TRBV7-2	-	TRBJ2-2	-	TGTGCCAGCAGCTCTCCCAGGTCCGTCGGAAGGGGGACCGGGGAGCTGTTTTTT	CASSSPRSVGRGTGELFF
TRBV20-1	TRBD2	TRBJ2-5	-	TGCAGTGCGGGGGCTTTTCGGGAGGGCCTTGGAGAGACCCAGTACTTC	CSAGAFREGLGETQYF
TRBV3-1	-	TRBJ2-4	many	TGTGCCAGCAGCCAAGATGATGGGGGGACAGCCAAAAACATTCAGTACTTC	CASSQDDGGTAKNIQYF
TRBV27	-	TRBJ1-6	few	TGTGCCAGCAGTCCCCACGGGGTCGGTTCACCCCTCCACTTT	CASSPHGVGSPLHF
TRBV28	TRBD2	TRBJ2-1	-	TGTACCAGCAGTTCGGGACTAGCGGTCTTGTATGAGCAGTTCTTC	CTSSSGLAVLYEQFF
TRBV20-1	-	TRBJ2-5	-	TGCAGTATCTACTTAGCAGAAGAGACCCAGTACTTC	CSIYLAEETQYF
TRBV7-9	-	TRBJ2-3	many	TGTGCCAGCAGCTCGCCGGGACCCCCCGGAGATACGCAGTATTTT	CASSSPGPPGDTQYF
TRBV6-5	-	TRBJ1-5	many	TGTGCCAGCAGTTACTCGGGAGGGGCCGGGAGCAATCAGCCCCAGCATTTT	CASSYSGGAGSNQPQHF
TRBV19	-	TRBJ1-2	few	TGTGCCAGTAGTATTGGAGGGGTCGGCTACACCTTC	CASSIGGVGYTF
TRBV14	-	TRBJ2-2	many	TGTGCCAGCAGCCCCTTTCGGAACACCGGGGAGCTGTTTTTT	CASSPFRNTGELFF
TRBV11-1	TRBD1	TRBJ2-2	few	TGTGCCAGCAGGCATACAGGGGGCGACGGGGAGCTGTTTTTT	CASRHTGGDGELFF
TRBV28	TRBD1	TRBJ1-4	many	TGTGCCAGCAGTCGCAGGGGGGGTGCAACTAATGAAAAACTGTTTTTT	CASSRRGGATNEKLFF
TRBV7-9	TRBD1	TRBJ1-4	many	TGTGCCAGCAGCACGTTAACAGGGGGGAGTGAAAAACTGTTTTTT	CASSTLTGGSEKLFF
TRBV11-2	-	TRBJ1-3	many	TGTGCCAGCAGCGGGGGGGACACCATATATTTT	CASSGGDTIYF
TRBV7-8	TRBD2	TRBJ2-7	-	TGTGCCAGCAGCCTACTAGCGAACGAGCAGTACTTC	CASSLLANEQYF
TRBV6-2/TRBV6-3	TRBD2	TRBJ2-5	many	TGTGCCAGCAGTTACTGGACTAGCGGGGGAGAGACCCAGTACTTC	CASSYWTSGGETQYF
TRBV27	TRBD2	TRBJ2-3	few	TGTGCCAGCAGTTTGTTAGCGGGAGGGCCCGATACGCAGTATTTT	CASSLLAGGPDTQYF
TRBV19	TRBD1	TRBJ2-7	-	TGTGCCAGTAGTGACAGGGGAAGTGACGAGCAGTACTTC	CASSDRGSDEQYF
TRBV7-9	TRBD1	TRBJ1-1	-	TGTGCCAGCAGATTACAGGGGTATAACACTGAAGCTTTCTTT	CASRLQGYNTEAFF
TRBV11-2	TRBD1	TRBJ2-5	-	TGTGCCAGCAGCCCGACTCCGGGACAGCGATTACAGGAGACCCAGTACTTC	CASSPTPGQRLQETQYF